A selection of T cell receptor beta chains follows, all from one sample in a study of CD8+CD57+ T cells in acquired aplastic anemia. TCRdb recomputed calls from the reads with MiXCR, one row per CDR3 protein. The sample includes some 200,000 distinct CDR3 sequences, approximately 51% of them seen just once. Sample: sorted CD4+, CD8+, or CD8+CD57+ T cells (not recorded which) from PBMCs. These receptors were taken from a human donor with aplastic anemia. Each CDR3 is given with its conserved first and last residue. The D gene is left open where the match is weak. Where a row states a size, it is once, few, many or the class of an expanded clone; other rows omit it.

>14|TRBD1|NA|TRBV19|TRBJ2-5
TGTGCCAGTAGTATAAGGACAGGGATGGAGACCCAGTACTTC
CASSIRTGMETQYF
>14|NA|NA|TRBV2|TRBJ1-4
TGTGCCACCAGTGAAGAGGGGGAGGGGGAAAAACTGTTTTTT
CATSEEGEGEKLFF
>14|NA|NA|TRBV24-1|TRBJ2-1
TGTGCCACCAGTGATTTAGGAGCGCCCAATGAGCAGTTCTTC
CATSDLGAPNEQFF
>16|TRBD1|NA|TRBV20-1|TRBJ1-6
TGCAGTGCAGAAAATGGACAGGGTCAGAATAATTCACCCCTCCACTTT
CSAENGQGQNNSPLHF
>15|TRBD2|NA|TRBV5-1|TRBJ2-1
TGCGCCAGCAGCTTGGAGGGACTAGCTCCCGATGAGCAGTTCTTC
CASSLEGLAPDEQFF
>13|NA|NA|TRBV7-6|TRBJ1-5
TGTGCCAGCAGCCCAACTAGGGATCAGCCCCAGCATTTT
CASSPTRDQPQHF
>15|TRBD2|NA|TRBV20-1|TRBJ2-3
TGCAGTGCTAGCACCAGCGGGGGGGCAACAGATACGCAGTATTTT
CSASTSGGATDTQYF
>12|TRBD1|NA|TRBV29-1|TRBJ1-2
TGCAGCGTGGACAGGGGAAACTATGGCTACACCTTC
CSVDRGNYGYTF
>13|NA|few|TRBV24-1|TRBJ1-2
TGTGCCACCAGTGATCAGGGAAACTATGGCTACACCTTC
CATSDQGNYGYTF
>14|TRBD1|many|TRBV5-1|TRBJ1-2
TGCGCCAGCAGCCCGGCGGGACAGACCTATGGCTACACCTTC
CASSPAGQTYGYTF
>14|TRBD1|NA|TRBV2|TRBJ1-2
TGTGCCAGCAGTGACGCAGGGGGAAACTATGGCTACACCTTC
CASSDAGGNYGYTF
>12|NA|once|TRBV19|TRBJ2-3
TGTGCCAGTAGTATTGGTACAGATACGCAGTATTTT
CASSIGTDTQYF
>14|NA|many|TRBV5-8|TRBJ1-1
TGTGCCAGCAGAAGACAGCCGATGAACACTGAAGCTTTCTTT
CASRRQPMNTEAFF
>15|NA|NA|TRBV24-1|TRBJ2-5
TGTGCCACCAGTCCTGAGCCGGGCCGGGGAGAGACCCAGTACTTC
CATSPEPGRGETQYF
>13|NA|once|TRBV19|TRBJ2-7
TGTGCCAGTTTGCGTCGGAGCTCCTACGAGCAGTACTTC
CASLRRSSYEQYF
>16|TRBD1|many|TRBV7-9|TRBJ1-1
TGTGCCGGGGACCCATGGAAACAGGGGCCAAGGGCTGAAGCTTTCTTT
CAGDPWKQGPRAEAFF
>14|NA|many|TRBV5-1|TRBJ1-5
TGCGCCAGCAGCTTGGACCCCGGGGATAGGCCCCAGCATTTT
CASSLDPGDRPQHF
>18|TRBD2|many|TRBV20-1|TRBJ2-3
TGCAGTGCTCCGGGACTAGCGGGGCTTGTTGCTAGCACAGATACGCAGTATTTT
CSAPGLAGLVASTDTQYF
>14|NA|many|TRBV7-9|TRBJ1-4
TGTGCCAGCAGCTTAGACAGGGATAATGAAAAACTGTTTTTT
CASSLDRDNEKLFF
>13|TRBD1|once|TRBV20-1|TRBJ2-7
TGCAGTGCTAGCGGACAGGGGGGGGAAGAGCAGTACTTC
CSASGQGGEEQYF
>14|NA|NA|TRBV12-3/TRBV12-4|TRBJ1-1
TGTGCCAGCAGTTTATGGGAGGTGGACACTGAAGCTTTCTTT
CASSLWEVDTEAFF
>17|NA|NA|TRBV5-1|TRBJ1-4
TGCGCCAGCAGCTTGGCCGGGGGCAGGGGTTACGATGAAAAACTGTTTTTT
CASSLAGGRGYDEKLFF
>14|NA|many|TRBV5-1|TRBJ2-1
TGCGCCAGCAGCTTCTTGGTCAGCGACAATGAGCAGTTCTTC
CASSFLVSDNEQFF
>19|TRBD2|NA|TRBV7-6|TRBJ2-3
TGTGCCAGCAGCTTCCCTAGCGGGGGGACCTTAGGGAGCACAGATACGCAGTATTTT
CASSFPSGGTLGSTDTQYF
>11|NA|many|TRBV28|TRBJ2-7
TGTGCCAGCAGTTTTAGGTACGAGCAGTACTTC
CASSFRYEQYF
>19|NA|NA|TRBV24-1|TRBJ2-1
TGTGCCACCAGTGACAACCCAACCACAGGGCGAGTAAATGGCAATGAGCAGTTCTTC
CATSDNPTTGRVNGNEQFF
>20|TRBD1|NA|TRBV12-3/TRBV12-4|TRBJ2-4
TGTGCCAGCAGTTTACCTAGGGGACAGGGAGTCCCCGGTAGCAAAAACATTCAGTACTTC
CASSLPRGQGVPGSKNIQYF
>15|NA|NA|TRBV3-1|TRBJ1-2
TGTGCCAGCAGCCAAGATTCAGGGACCCCCTATGGCTACACCTTC
CASSQDSGTPYGYTF
>17|TRBD1|NA|TRBV5-4|TRBJ1-5
TGTGCCAGCAGCGCTGACAGGGGGCGGCAGGGCAATCAGCCCCAGCATTTT
CASSADRGRQGNQPQHF
>16|TRBD1|few|TRBV11-2|TRBJ1-4
TGTGCCAGCAGCTCAATCGACAGGGGGCGCAGGGAAAAACTGTTTTTT
CASSSIDRGRREKLFF
>14|TRBD1|NA|TRBV5-4|TRBJ1-1
TGTGCCAGCAGCCAGACAGGGGGAATTGCTGAAGCTTTCTTT
CASSQTGGIAEAFF
>14|TRBD1|NA|TRBV12-3/TRBV12-4|TRBJ1-4
TGTGCCAGCAGTTGGGACAGCCCTAATGAAAAACTGTTTTTT
CASSWDSPNEKLFF
>22|NA|NA|TRBV7-9|TRBJ1-1
NA
CASSFYICSARDPGLGGTEAFF
>14|NA|few|TRBV24-1|TRBJ2-5
TGTGCCACCAGTGGGGGCCCCGACCAAGAGACCCAGTACTTC
CATSGGPDQETQYF
>17|NA|NA|TRBV5-1|TRBJ2-3
TGCGCCAGCAGCTTGGGTAGCGGCCAACCTAGCACAGATACGCAGTATTTT
CASSLGSGQPSTDTQYF
>15|TRBD2|once|TRBV7-8|TRBJ2-3
TGTGCCAGCAGCTTAGCGGGGGGGATGGCAGATACGCAGTATTTT
CASSLAGGMADTQYF
>15|NA|few|TRBV3-1|TRBJ1-2
TGTGCCAGCAGCCTGGGGGGCAGCTCGGGGTATGGCTACACCTTC
CASSLGGSSGYGYTF
>15|NA|NA|TRBV5-1|TRBJ1-1
TGCGCCAGCAGCTATAGACAAGGGTTGAACACTGAAGCTTTCTTT
CASSYRQGLNTEAFF
>14|TRBD2|NA|TRBV7-8|TRBJ2-5
TGTGCCAGCAGCCCGCTCGGGGGGGCAGGGACCCAGTACTTC
CASSPLGGAGTQYF
>13|TRBD1|many|TRBV19|TRBJ1-5
TGTGCCAGTAGTAACAGGGGGGCTCAGCCCCAGCATTTT
CASSNRGAQPQHF